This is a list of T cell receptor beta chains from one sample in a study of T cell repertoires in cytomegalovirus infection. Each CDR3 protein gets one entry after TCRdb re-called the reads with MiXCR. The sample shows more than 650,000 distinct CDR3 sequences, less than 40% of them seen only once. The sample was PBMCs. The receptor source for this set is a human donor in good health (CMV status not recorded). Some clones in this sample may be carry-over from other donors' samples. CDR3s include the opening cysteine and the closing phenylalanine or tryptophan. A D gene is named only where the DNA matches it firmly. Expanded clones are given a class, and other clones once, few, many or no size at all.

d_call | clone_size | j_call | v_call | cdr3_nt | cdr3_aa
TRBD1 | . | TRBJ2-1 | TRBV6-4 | TGTGCCAGCAGTGACCGGACTGGGACAGGGGACGATGAGCAGTTCTTC | CASSDRTGTGDDEQFF
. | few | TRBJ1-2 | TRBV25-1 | TGTGCCAGCAGGAGGACGGGACGGAGGTCAGGCTACACCTTC | CASRRTGRRSGYTF
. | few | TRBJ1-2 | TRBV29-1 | TGCAGCGTTGAAGAGGCAGGGAACTTCTATGGCTACACCTTC | CSVEEAGNFYGYTF
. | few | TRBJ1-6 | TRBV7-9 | TGTGCCAGCAGCTTGAGAGCCGAGGGGATTTCACCCCTCCACTTT | CASSLRAEGISPLHF
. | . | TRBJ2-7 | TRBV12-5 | TGTGCTAGTGATAGTAGGTCAGGGGCAACCTACGAGCAGTACTTC | CASDSRSGATYEQYF
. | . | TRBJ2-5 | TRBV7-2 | TGTGCCAGCAGCTCAAATTCGGCAATTCAAGAGACCCAGTACTTC | CASSSNSAIQETQYF
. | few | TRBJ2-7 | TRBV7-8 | TGTGCCAGCACCGCCTCCGGGAACAGCGAGCAGTACTTC | CASTASGNSEQYF
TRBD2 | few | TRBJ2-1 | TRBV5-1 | TGCGCCAGCAGCTTCTTGGACCTAGCGGGGGGGCCGGGTTACAATGAGCAGTTCTTC | CASSFLDLAGGPGYNEQFF
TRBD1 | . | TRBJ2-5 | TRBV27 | TGTGCCAGCAGTTTATGGGGACAGACTCCCCAGTACTTC | CASSLWGQTPQYF
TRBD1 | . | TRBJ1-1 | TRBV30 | TGTGCCTGGGAGGGACAGAGAAACACTGAAGCTTTCTTT | CAWEGQRNTEAFF
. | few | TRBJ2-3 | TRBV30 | TGTGCCTCCGATTGGGGGTCCACAGATACGCAGTATTTT | CASDWGSTDTQYF
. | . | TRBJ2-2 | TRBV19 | TGTGCCAGTAGAATTCGAGGCGAGGTCCCGGGGGAGCTGTTTTTT | CASRIRGEVPGELFF
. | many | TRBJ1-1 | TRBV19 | TGTGCCAGTAGGCTCCTCGATTCAGTCGCTGAAGCTTTCTTT | CASRLLDSVAEAFF
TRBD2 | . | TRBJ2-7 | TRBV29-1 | TGCAGCGTTGAAGTAGTTAGCGGGACCTCCTACGAGCAGTACTTC | CSVEVVSGTSYEQYF
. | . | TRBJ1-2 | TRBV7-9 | TGTGCCAGCAGCACCCGGTGGGACGGGGGAATCTATGGCTACACCTTC | CASSTRWDGGIYGYTF
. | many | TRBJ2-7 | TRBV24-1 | TGTGCCACCAGTGATAGACGAATGAACGAGCAGTACTTC | CATSDRRMNEQYF
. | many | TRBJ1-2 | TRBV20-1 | TGCAGTGCTTGGGACGCGAGTAACTATGGCTACACCTTC | CSAWDASNYGYTF
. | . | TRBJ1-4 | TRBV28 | TGTGCCAGCAGTTTTTCCTCAGCAGGGGAAAAACTGTTTTTT | CASSFSSAGEKLFF
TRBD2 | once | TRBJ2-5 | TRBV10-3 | TGTGCCATCAGCCCGAGGGTAGCGGGATTTGAGACCCAGTACTTC | CAISPRVAGFETQYF
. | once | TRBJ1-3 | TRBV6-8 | TGTGCCAGCAGTTACCAGGTCTCTGGAAACACCATATATTTT | CASSYQVSGNTIYF